This passage covers 10 T cell receptor beta chains from one sample sequenced in a study of blood T cell repertoires in COVID-19. Method: immunoSEQ multiplex PCR; TCRdb's copy keeps in-frame clones and lacks some. Altogether roughly 230,000 clones are present, approximately 86% being singletons, with the ten largest covering around 0.7%. Sequencing was done on a sample of peripheral blood. Receptors were obtained from a human donor in a cohort sampled during active COVID-19.

This clone is a singleton in its sample. The chain couples TRBV7-4 to TRBJ1-2, with D possibly matching TRBD1 (5 bases). Between the trimmed V and J ends, which lost 4 bases and 4 bases, there was a span of 25 bases. Looked up from germline, CDR1 is SGHVT and CDR2 is SQSDAQ. This CDR3 spans 18 amino acids. The CDR3 loop reads CASSSFGTGGGVGYGYTF. The CDR3 bases are TGTGCCAGCAGCTCCTTCGGTACTGGGGGAGGGGTTGGCTATGGCTACACCTTC.

The chain carries TRBV6-2 or TRBV6-3 and TRBJ2-7; 9 nucleotides align to TRBD2. With V trimmed by 5 bases and J by 2 bases, 13 bases remained unmatched. This CDR3 region has 17 residues. Germline V CDR1 and CDR2: MNHEY, SVGEGT. Here the CDR3 DNA reads TGTGCCAGCAGTAACCCTGGAGCGGGAGGCCCCGCCTACGAGCAGTACTTC. Translated, it gives CASSNPGAGGPAYEQYF.

This clone turned up a few times. This chain joins TRBV5-6 and TRBJ1-1, with D possibly TRBD1 on 5 matching bases. In germline, CDR1 is SGHDT, CDR2 YYEEEE. V dropped 0 bases and J dropped 7 bases, with 13 bases sitting between them. The CDR3 has 14 amino acids. CDR3 coding DNA: TGTGCCAGCAGCTTGGAAACAGGCAAGATTGAAGCTTTCTTT. Translation: CASSLETGKIEAFF.

The chain couples TRBV19 to TRBJ1-2; TRBD1 aligns across 10 bases. J was trimmed by 4 bases and V by 5 bases; bases with no gene match: 10. Germline V gene sequence: CDR1 LNHDA, CDR2 SQIVND (reference sequence). The CDR3 runs 16 residues. CDR3: CASSAKGQGIVYGYTF. The CDR3, as DNA: TGTGCCAGTAGTGCCAAGGGACAGGGGATCGTCTATGGCTACACCTTC.

The V gene is TRBV29-1, the J gene TRBJ1-4; D unclear. From germline, CDR1 is SQVTM and CDR2 ANQGSEA. This CDR3 comprises 14 residues. The V end lost 0 bases, the J end lost 5 bases, and 10 bases lay between the germline ends. CDR3 in amino acids: CSVEDFGSNEKLFF. CDR3 DNA: TGCAGCGTTGAAGATTTCGGTTCAAATGAAAAACTGTTTTTT.

The chain has TRBV5-6 and TRBJ1-4; TRBD1 agrees at 8 bases. V shed 0 bases, J shed 6 bases, and the junction held 1 base outside the gene matches. The CDR3 has 14 amino acids. The germline CDR1 and CDR2 sequences are SGHDT and YYEEEE. CDR3: CASSLAGGYEKLFF. CDR3 DNA: TGTGCCAGCAGCTTGGCAGGGGGCTATGAAAAACTGTTTTTT. The full variable domain, with the rest looked up from reference TRBV5-6 and TRBJ1-4, is DAGVTQSPTHLIKTRGQQVTLRCSPKSGHDTVSWYQQALGQGPQFIFQYYEEEERQRGNFPDRFSGHQFPNYSSELNVNALLLGDSALYLCASSLAGGYEKLFFGSGTQLSVL.

The chain has TRBV28 and TRBJ1-5; D gene ambiguous. The CDR3 consists of 14 residues. Germline assignment: CDR1 MDHEN and CDR2 SYDVKM. The V gene lost 7 bases and the J gene lost 3 bases, with 13 bases spanning the gap. CDR3: CASTPRKYNQPQHF. CDR3 in DNA: TGTGCCAGCACCCCGAGGAAATACAATCAGCCCCAGCATTTT.

The chain carries TRBV6-5 and TRBJ1-3; no clear D gene. Germline CDR1 and CDR2: MNHEY and SVGAGI. The CDR3 is 14 residues long. V was cut by 10 bases and J by 4 bases, with 17 bases left in between. The CDR3 bases are TGTGCCATTTTTCTCGAGGTCGAGGGAAACACCATATATTTT. It encodes CAIFLEVEGNTIYF.

The CDR3 bases are TGTGCCAGCTCACTGACAGGGGGCAATTCACCCCTCCACTTT. It encodes CASSLTGGNSPLHF. The chain has TRBV18 and TRBJ1-6; 10 bases fit TRBD1. With V trimmed by 4 bases and J by 7 bases, 1 base remained unmatched. Germline-derived CDR1 and CDR2 are KGHSH and LQKENI. This CDR3 contains 14 residues. Drawing the rest from reference TRBV18 and TRBJ1-6, the complete variable domain is NAGVMQNPRHLVRRRGQEARLRCSPMKGHSHVYWYRQLPEEGLKFMVYLQKENIIDESGMPKERFSAEFPKEGPSILRIQQVVRGDSAAYFCASSLTGGNSPLHFGNGTRLTVT.

The chain employs TRBV6-8 and TRBJ2-6, with 8 bases identical to TRBD2. V was pared by 8 bases and J by 1 base, with 10 bases of the junction left unmatched. The V gene's germline CDR1 is MNHGY and CDR2 SAAAGT. This CDR3 region has 17 residues. The CDR3 DNA reads TGTGCCAGCGGGCTCTCTCGGGAGGGATCTGGGGCCAACGTCCTGACTTTC. Its translation is CASGLSREGSGANVLTF.